This T cell receptor beta chain was recorded in a study of blood T cell repertoires in COVID-19. Whole-study context: The United States, Italy and Spain were the sources of the acute and convalescent COVID-19 samples. T cells, B-cell-depleted T cells, or PBMCs supplied cDNA or gDNA.

This clone was observed a single time. Under the authors' procedure: Estimated nucleated cell counts came from reference gene primer amplification. The protocol was immunoSEQ multiplex PCR, while the TCRdb copy is restricted to in-frame clones and leaves out a portion. The DNA was the basis for D and trimming; V, J and clone size are from that table. The repertoire holds about 210,000 clones, with more than 70% as singletons. This TCR derives from a woman aged 45-60 years with acute or convalescent COVID-19. The sequenced sample was peripheral blood.

The CDR3 spells CASSLGSNSNQPQHF. DNA for the CDR3: TGTGCCAGCAGCTTAGGGAGTAACAGCAATCAGCCCCAGCATTTT. This chain connects TRBV7-2 to TRBJ1-5, with unresolved D. V was cut by 1 base and J by 1 base, with 8 bases left in between. The CDR3 spans 15 residues. From germline, CDR1 is SGHTA and CDR2 FQGNSA.